This T cell receptor (beta chain) was identified during a study of OX40 agonist ivuxolimab in advanced cancers. Whole-study context: At doses from 0.01 to 10 mg/kg, patients were given intravenous ivuxolimab every 2 weeks.

TCRdb's table, derived via immunoSEQ multiplex PCR, lists solely in-frame clones and lacks some. The table lists about 28,000 clones, approximately 90% of them singletons, with around 38% in the top ten. Germline V gene sequence: CDR1 SEHNR, CDR2 FQNEAQ (reference sequence). This CDR3 is 16 amino acids long. Trimming stripped 1 base from V and 5 bases from J, with 18 bases between. The clonotype was recovered from an adult with an advanced solid tumor such as melanoma, head and neck, liver or kidney cancer. This chain links TRBV7-9 with TRBJ2-7; no clear D. Sample: CD4+ or CD8+ T cells sorted from blood, taken in a trial of the OX40 agonist ivuxolimab. The CDR3 loop is CASSLVGQFFGDEQYF. Written as DNA, the CDR3 is TGTGCCAGCAGCTTAGTAGGTCAATTCTTTGGGGACGAGCAGTACTTC.